This paragraph covers one TCR beta chain sequence. This clonotype appeared once. The antigen it binds to is not known. No quality values exist for individual bases; no much larger clone is one base distant. A lone read is weak support. Patients with ophthalmopathy had moderately to severely active disease, with a Clinical Activity Score of 3 or more, a NOSPECS grade of 4 or more, and a disease duration of less than 3 months. Patients with other autoimmune diseases, uncontrolled infections, pregnancy or lactation were excluded from the study. Diagnosis relied on clinical symptoms, serum thyroxine, TRAb, thyroid ultrasound and orbital computed tomography. Using Ficoll-Paque density gradient centrifugation, PBMCs were isolated from 8.5 to 10 ml of fresh peripheral blood. Total RNA was extracted with Trizol reagent and quality-checked on an Agilent 2100 Bioanalyzer. The germline V gene (reference sequence) yields SEHNR for CDR1 and FQNEAQ for CDR2. The V end gives up 5 bases and the J end 14 bases, leaving 12 bases in the junction not matched to a gene. Inclusive of the bounding cysteine and phenylalanine, the CDR3 is 13 residues long. The kept DNA is CDR3 alone, 39 bases in frame from the first base.

For repertoire sequencing, TCR beta CDR3 regions were amplified from RNA transcripts. A first-round RT-PCR used HTBI primers with the Qiagen OneStep RT-PCR kit, followed by a second-round multiplex PCR, size selection and purification. Sequencing of the libraries was carried out on an Illumina HiSeq2000 in paired-end mode with 100 bp reads. As for the original processing: SOAPnuke was used to process the reads, throwing out any read that had adapters, had uncalled bases, had a mean Phred below 15, or lacked an exact constant-primer or identifier match. COPE v1.2.5 was used to merge high-quality paired reads. Each unique nucleotide sequence was defined as a clonotype, and clonotypes were aligned to IMGT TRB V, D and J references with MiTCR v1.1. Only V-J combinations with frequency above 0.0001 were analysed, covering 99% to 99.2% of repertoires. A TCR clonal expansion and chaos score per V-J combination was defined as the ratio of F50 clonal expansion to chaos observed in the TCRdist matrix. Welch's t-statistics and random forest were used to reduce the features to 10 to 15 V-J combinations, which were then used as input to a naive Bayes classifier. Thyroid-blood repertoire similarity was quantified with the Morisita-Horn index. TCRdb reprocessing: public reads trimmed at Q25 with fastp, clones called with MiXCR, in-frame beta chains kept. Every CDR3 protein is listed once, alongside the most common genes and DNA of its rows. The V and J calls were not made by the authors but by TCRdb's processing. For this sample the table gives about 740,000 distinct CDR3 sequences, of which 40% were detected only once. Clones ranked in the top ten supply 40% to 55% of the sample.

The entry originates in a study of Graves' ophthalmopathy and Graves' hyperthyroidism (dated by TCRdb to 2017 to 2018). With respect to the entire study: Peripheral blood was collected before any treatment was given, at the time of initial diagnosis. In roughly 6 hyperthyroidism patients, the T-cell repertoires found in thyroid tissue were compared with those found in blood. Following sample collection, hyperthyroidism patients were given methimazole at a starting dose of 30 mg daily, and ophthalmopathy patients were given high-dose intravenous methylprednisolone. TCR beta repertoire signatures were used to distinguish Graves' ophthalmopathy from Graves' hyperthyroidism and to predict progression to ophthalmopathy. In total, under 150 blood samples were TCR-sequenced: around 42 ophthalmopathy, under 85 hyperthyroidism and approximately 17 hyperthyroidism-to-ophthalmopathy patients. For independent validation, a separate cohort was made up of approximately 19 hyperthyroidism patients plus 17 patients who later progressed from hyperthyroidism to ophthalmopathy. To explore V-J signatures distinguishing ophthalmopathy from hyperthyroidism, a discovery set of about 99 patients (about 43 ophthalmopathy, 57 stable hyperthyroidism) was enrolled. What the research found in general, with its limitations: In cross-validation, the 13-signature model distinguished ophthalmopathy from stable hyperthyroidism with around 90% sensitivity and about 81% specificity, while in the test set the corresponding values were about 80% and 75%. In validation, the model predicted ophthalmopathy progression with about 71% sensitivity and approximately 75% specificity; 12 predicted patients were CT-confirmed with GO in a median of about 7.1 months. Among expanded thyroid clonotypes with frequency above 0.001, most also showed up in blood, which suggests that blood repertoires may reflect the thyroid immune response. No statistical method was used to predetermine the sample size, and group allocation was not hidden from the investigators.

This sequence was found in an adult man with Graves' ophthalmopathy. Material: peripheral blood. In this chain, TRBV7-9 is recombined with TRBJ1-5; TRBD1 agrees with 7 junctional bases. The CDR3 loop reads CASSRGTASYEHF. The bases read TGTGCCAGCAGCCGAGGGACAGCCTCCTACGAGCATTTT.